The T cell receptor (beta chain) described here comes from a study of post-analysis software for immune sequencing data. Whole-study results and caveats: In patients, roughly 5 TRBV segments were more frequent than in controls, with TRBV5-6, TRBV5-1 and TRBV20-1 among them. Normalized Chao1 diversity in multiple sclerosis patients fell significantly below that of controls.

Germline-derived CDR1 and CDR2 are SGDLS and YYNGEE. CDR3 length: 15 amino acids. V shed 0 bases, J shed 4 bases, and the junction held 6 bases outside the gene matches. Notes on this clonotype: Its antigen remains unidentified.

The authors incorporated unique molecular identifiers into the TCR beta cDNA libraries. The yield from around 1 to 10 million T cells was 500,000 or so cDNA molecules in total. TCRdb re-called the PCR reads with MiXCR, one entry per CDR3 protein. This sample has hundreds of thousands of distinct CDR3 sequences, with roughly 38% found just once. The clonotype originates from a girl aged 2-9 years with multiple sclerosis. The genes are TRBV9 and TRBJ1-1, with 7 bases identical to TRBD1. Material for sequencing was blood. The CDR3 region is CASSVGGGRGTEAFF. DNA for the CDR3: TGTGCCAGCAGCGTAGGAGGGGGCCGGGGCACTGAAGCTTTCTTT.